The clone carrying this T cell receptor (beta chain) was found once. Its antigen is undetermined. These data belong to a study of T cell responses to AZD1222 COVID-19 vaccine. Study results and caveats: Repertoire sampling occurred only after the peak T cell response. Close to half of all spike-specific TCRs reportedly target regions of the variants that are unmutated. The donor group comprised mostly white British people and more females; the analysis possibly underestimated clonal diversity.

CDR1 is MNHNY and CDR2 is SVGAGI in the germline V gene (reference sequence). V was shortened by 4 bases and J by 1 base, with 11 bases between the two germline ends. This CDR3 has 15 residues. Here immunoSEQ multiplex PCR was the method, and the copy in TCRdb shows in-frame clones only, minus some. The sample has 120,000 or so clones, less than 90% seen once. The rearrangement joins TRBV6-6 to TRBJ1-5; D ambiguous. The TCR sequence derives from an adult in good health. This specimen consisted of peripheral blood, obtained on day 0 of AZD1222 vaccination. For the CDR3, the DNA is TGTGCCAGCAGTTTGTATCAGGAGAGCAATCAGCCCCAGCATTTT. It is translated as CASSLYQESNQPQHF.